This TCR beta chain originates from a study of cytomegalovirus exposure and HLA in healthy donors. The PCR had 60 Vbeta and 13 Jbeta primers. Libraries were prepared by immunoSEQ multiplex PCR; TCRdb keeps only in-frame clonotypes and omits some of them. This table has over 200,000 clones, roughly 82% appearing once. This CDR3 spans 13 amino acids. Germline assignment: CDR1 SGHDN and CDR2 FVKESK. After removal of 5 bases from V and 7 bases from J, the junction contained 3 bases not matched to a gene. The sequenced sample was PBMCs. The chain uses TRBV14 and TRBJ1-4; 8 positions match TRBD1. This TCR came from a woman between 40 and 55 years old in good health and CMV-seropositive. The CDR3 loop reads CASSKGQGEKLFF. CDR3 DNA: TGTGCCAGCAGCAAAGGACAGGGTGAAAAACTGTTTTTT.